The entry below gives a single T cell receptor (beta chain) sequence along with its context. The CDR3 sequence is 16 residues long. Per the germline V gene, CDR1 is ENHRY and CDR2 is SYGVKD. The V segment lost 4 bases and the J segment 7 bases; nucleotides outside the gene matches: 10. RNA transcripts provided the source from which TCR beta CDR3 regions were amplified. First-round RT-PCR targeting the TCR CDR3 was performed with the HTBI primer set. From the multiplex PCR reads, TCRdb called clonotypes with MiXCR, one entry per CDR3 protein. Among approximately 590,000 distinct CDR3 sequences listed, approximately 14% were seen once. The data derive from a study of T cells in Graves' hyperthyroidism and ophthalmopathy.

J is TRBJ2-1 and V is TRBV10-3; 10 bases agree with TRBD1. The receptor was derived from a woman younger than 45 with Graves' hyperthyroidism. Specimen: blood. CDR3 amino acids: CAISGTPGQGRNEQFF. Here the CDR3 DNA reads TGTGCCATCAGTGGAACTCCGGGACAGGGGAGGAATGAGCAGTTCTTC.